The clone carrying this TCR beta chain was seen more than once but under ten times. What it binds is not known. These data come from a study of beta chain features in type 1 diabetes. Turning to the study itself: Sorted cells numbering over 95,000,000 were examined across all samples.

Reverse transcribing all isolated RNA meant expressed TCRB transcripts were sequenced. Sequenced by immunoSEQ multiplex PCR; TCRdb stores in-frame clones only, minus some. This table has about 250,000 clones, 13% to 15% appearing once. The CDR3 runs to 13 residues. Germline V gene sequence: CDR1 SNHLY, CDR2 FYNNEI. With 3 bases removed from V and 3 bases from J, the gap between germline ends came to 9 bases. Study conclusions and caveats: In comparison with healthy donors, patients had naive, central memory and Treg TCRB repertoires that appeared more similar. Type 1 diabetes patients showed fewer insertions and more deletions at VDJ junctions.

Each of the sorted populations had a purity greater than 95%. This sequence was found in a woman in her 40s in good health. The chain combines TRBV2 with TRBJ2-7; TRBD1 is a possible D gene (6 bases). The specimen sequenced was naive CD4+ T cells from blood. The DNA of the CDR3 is TGTGCCAGCAGTGAGTTACAGGGCTACGAGCAGTACTTC. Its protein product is CASSELQGYEQYF. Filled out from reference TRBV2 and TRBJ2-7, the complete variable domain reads EPEVTQTPSHQVTQMGQEVILRCVPISNHLYFYWYRQILGQKVEFLVSFYNNEISEKSEIFDDQFSVERPDGSNFTLKIRSTKLEDSAMYFCASSELQGYEQYFGPGTRLTVT.